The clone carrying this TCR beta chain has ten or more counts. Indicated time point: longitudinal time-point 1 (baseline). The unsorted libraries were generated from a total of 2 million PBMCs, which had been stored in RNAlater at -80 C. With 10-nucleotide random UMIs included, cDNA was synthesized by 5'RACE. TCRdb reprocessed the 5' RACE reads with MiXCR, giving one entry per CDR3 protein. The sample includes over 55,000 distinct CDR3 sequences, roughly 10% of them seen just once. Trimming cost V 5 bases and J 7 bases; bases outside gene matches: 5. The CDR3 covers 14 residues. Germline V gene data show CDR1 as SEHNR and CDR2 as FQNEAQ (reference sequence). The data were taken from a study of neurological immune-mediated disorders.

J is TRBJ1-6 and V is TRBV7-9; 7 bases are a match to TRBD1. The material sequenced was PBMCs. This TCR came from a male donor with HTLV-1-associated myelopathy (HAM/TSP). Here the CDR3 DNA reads TGTGCCAGCAGCCTCAAGGACAGGAATTCACCCCTCCACTTT. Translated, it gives CASSLKDRNSPLHF. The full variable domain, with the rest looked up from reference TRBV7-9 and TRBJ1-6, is DTGVSQNPRHKITKRGQNVTFRCDPISEHNRLYWYRQTLGQGPEFLTYFQNEAQLEKSRLLSDRFSAERPKGSFSTLEIQRTEQGDSAMYLCASSLKDRNSPLHFGNGTRLTVT.